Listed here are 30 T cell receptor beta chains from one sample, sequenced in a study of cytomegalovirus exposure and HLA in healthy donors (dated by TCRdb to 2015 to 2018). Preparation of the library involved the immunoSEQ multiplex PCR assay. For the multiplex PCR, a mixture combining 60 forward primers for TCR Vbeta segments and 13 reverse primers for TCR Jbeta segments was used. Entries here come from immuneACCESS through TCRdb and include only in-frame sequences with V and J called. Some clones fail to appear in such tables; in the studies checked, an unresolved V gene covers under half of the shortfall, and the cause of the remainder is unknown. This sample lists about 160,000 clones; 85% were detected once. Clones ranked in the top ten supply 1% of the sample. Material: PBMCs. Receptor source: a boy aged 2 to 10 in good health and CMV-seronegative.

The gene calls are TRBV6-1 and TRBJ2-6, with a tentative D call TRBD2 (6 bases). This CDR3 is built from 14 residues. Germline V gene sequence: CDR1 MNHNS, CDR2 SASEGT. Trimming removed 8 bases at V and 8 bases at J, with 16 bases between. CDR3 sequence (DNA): TGTGCCAGCGGTTTTGAAGGGAGGACCAACGTCCTGACTTTC. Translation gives CASGFEGRTNVLTF.

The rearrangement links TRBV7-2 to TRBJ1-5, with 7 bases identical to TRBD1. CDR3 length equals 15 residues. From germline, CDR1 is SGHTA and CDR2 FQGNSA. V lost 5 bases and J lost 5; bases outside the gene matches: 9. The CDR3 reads CASSQVLGGHQPQHF. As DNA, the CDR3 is TGTGCCAGCAGCCAAGTTCTAGGGGGCCATCAGCCCCAGCATTTT.

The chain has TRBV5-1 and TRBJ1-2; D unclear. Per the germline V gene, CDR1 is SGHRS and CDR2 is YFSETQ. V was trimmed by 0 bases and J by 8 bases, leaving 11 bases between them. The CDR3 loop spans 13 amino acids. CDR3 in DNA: TGCGCCAGCAGCTTGGTCGGGTGGAGAGGCTACACCTTC. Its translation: CASSLVGWRGYTF.

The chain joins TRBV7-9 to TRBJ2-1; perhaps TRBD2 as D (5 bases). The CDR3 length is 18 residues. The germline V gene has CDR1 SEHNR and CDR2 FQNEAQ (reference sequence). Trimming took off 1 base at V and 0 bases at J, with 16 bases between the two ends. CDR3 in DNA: TGTGCCAGCAGCTTAGACTCGTGGGAGCTGAGCTCCTACAATGAGCAGTTCTTC. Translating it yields CASSLDSWELSSYNEQFF.

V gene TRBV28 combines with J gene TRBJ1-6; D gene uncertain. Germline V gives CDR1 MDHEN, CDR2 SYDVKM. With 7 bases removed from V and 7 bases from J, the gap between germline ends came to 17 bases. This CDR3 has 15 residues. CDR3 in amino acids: CASTPTGIGNSPLHF. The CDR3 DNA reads TGTGCCAGCACACCTACGGGGATCGGAAATTCACCCCTCCACTTT.

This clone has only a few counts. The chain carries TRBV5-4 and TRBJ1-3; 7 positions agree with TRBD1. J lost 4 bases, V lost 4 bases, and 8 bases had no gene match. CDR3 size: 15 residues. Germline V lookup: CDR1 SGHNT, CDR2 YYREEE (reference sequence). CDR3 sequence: CASSPTGASGNTIYF. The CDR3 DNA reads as TGTGCCAGCAGCCCTACAGGGGCGTCGGGAAACACCATATATTTT.

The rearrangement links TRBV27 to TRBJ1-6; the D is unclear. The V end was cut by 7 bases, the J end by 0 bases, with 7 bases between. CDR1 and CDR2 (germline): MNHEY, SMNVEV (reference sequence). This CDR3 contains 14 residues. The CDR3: CASTGSSYNSPLHF. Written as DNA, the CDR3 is TGTGCCAGCACGGGGAGCTCCTATAATTCACCCCTCCACTTT.

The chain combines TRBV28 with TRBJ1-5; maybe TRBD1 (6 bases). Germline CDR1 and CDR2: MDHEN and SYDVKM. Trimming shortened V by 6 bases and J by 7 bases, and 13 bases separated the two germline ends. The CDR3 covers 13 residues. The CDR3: CASSPPGVQPQHF. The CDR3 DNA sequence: TGTGCCAGCAGCCCGCCAGGGGTCCAGCCCCAGCATTTT.

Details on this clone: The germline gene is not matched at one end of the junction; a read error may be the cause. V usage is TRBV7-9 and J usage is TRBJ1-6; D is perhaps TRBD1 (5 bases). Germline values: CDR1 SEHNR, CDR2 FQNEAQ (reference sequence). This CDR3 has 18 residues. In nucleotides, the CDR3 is TGTTCCAGCAGCGGACACGGTGACGTTAGCTCCTATAATTCACCCCTCCACTTT. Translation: CSSSGHGDVSSYNSPLHF.

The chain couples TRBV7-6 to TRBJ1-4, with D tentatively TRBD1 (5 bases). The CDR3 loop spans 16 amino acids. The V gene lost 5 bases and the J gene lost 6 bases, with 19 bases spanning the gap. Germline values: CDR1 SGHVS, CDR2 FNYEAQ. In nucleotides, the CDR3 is TGTGCCAGCAGCCCGAAAGTTGCCATGGGGCATGAAAAACTGTTTTTT. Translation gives CASSPKVAMGHEKLFF.

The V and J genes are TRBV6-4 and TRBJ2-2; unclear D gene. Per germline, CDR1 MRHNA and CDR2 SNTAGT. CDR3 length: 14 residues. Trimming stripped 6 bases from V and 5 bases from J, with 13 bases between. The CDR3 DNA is TGTGCCAGCAGAGTAGAGGCCTGGACCGGGGAGCTGTTTTTT. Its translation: CASRVEAWTGELFF.

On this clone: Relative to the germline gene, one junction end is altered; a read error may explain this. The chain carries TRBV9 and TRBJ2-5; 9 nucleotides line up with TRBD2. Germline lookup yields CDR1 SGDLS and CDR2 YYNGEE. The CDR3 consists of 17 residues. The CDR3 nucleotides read TGTACCAGCAGCGGGGGGAGCGGGATAACCTTAGGGGAGACCCAGTACTTC. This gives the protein CTSSGGSGITLGETQYF.

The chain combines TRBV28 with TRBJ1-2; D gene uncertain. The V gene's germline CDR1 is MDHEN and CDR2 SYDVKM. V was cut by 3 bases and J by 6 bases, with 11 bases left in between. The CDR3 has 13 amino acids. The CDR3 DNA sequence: TGTGCCAGCAGTTTTCTATTCTCCCATGGCTACACCTTC. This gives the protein CASSFLFSHGYTF.

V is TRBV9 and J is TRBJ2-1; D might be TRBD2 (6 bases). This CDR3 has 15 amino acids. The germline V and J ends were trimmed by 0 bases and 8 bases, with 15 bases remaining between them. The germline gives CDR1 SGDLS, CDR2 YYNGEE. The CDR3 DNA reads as TGTGCCAGCAGCGTAGGGTCGGGAGAGTTCGATGAGCAGTTCTTC. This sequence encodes CASSVGSGEFDEQFF.

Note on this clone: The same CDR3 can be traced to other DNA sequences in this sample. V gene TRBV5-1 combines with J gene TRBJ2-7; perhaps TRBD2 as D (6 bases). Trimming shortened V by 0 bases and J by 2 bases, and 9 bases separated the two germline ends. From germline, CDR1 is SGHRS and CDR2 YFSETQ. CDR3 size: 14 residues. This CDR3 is CASSLASVTYEQYF. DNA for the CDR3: TGCGCCAGCAGCTTGGCTAGCGTCACCTACGAGCAGTACTTC. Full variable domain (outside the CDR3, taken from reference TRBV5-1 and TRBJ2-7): KAGVTQTPRYLIKTRGQQVTLSCSPISGHRSVSWYQQTPGQGLQFLFEYFSETQRNKGNFPGRFSGRQFSNSRSEMNVSTLELGDSALYLCASSLASVTYEQYFGPGTRLTVT.

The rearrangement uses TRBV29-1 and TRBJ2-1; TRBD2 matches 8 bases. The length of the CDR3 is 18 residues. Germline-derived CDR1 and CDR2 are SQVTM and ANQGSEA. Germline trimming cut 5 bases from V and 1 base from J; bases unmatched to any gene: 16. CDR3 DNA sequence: TGCAGCGTTTACCTGAGGATTAGCGGGGTCCCATCCTACAATGAGCAGTTCTTC. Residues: CSVYLRISGVPSYNEQFF.

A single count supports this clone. CDR3: CVRSLGASVTYEQYF. The DNA of the CDR3 is TGTGTCAGAAGCTTAGGGGCTAGCGTAACCTACGAGCAGTACTTC. The chain recombines TRBV7-5 with TRBJ2-5; the D call of TRBD2 is as the table states it, not checked on the DNA. The last part of the DNA fits TRBJ2-7 better; the J call may be wrong. TRBV7-5 is designated a pseudogene. The CDR3 extends over 15 amino acids.

CDR3 amino acids: CASSDRRAGVGGYTF. As DNA, the CDR3 is TGTGCCAGCAGTGACCGTAGGGCAGGGGTGGGTGGCTACACCTTC. The chain employs TRBV6-1 and TRBJ1-2, with D perhaps TRBD1 (6 bases). The CDR3 is made up of 15 amino acids. Germline V gene lookup returns CDR1 MNHNS and CDR2 SASEGT. V shed 3 bases and J shed 7 bases, with 18 bases lying between them.

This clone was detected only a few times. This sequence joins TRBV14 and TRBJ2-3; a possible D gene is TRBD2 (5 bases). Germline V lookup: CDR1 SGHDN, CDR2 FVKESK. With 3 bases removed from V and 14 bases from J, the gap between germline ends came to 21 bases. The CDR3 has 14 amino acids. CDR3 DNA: TGTGCCAGCAGCCACCCTAGCCCGGGGTCTAAGGTGTATTTT. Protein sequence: CASSHPSPGSKVYF.

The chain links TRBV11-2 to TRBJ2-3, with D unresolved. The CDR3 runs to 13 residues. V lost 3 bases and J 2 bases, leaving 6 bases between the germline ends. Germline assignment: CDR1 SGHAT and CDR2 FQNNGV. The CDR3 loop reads CASSFEDTDTQYF. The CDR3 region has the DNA TGTGCCAGCAGCTTCGAGGACACAGATACGCAGTATTTT.

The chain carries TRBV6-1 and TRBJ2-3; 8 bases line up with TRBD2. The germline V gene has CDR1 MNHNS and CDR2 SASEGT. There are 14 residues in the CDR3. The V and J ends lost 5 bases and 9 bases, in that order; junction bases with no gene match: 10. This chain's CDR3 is CASSQLAEPGTQYF. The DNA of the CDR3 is TGTGCCAGCAGTCAACTAGCGGAGCCGGGCACGCAGTATTTT.

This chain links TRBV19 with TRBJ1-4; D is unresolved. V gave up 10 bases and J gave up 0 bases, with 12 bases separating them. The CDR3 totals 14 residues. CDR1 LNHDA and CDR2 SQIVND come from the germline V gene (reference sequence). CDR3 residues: CATDPGATNEKLFF. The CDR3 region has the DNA TGTGCCACTGACCCGGGAGCAACTAATGAAAAACTGTTTTTT.

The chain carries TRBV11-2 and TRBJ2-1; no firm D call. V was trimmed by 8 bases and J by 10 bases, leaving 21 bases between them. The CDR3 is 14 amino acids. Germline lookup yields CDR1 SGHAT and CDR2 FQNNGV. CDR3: CASGRPSRREEQFF. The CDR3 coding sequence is TGTGCCAGCGGCAGGCCCTCGCGTAGAGAAGAGCAGTTCTTC.

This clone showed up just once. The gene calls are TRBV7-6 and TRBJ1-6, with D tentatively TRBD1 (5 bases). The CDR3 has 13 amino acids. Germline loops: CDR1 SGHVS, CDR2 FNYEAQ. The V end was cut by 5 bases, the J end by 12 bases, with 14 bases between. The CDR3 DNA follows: TGTGCCAGCAGCCCGTCGGGGGGGGAACCCCTCCACTTT. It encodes CASSPSGGEPLHF.

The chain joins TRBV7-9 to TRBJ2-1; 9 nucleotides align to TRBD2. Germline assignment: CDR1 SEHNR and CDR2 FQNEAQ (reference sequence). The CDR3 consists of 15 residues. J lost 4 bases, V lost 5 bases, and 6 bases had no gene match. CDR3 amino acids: CASSPRTSVYNEQFF. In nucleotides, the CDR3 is TGTGCCAGCAGCCCGCGGACTAGCGTTTACAATGAGCAGTTCTTC.

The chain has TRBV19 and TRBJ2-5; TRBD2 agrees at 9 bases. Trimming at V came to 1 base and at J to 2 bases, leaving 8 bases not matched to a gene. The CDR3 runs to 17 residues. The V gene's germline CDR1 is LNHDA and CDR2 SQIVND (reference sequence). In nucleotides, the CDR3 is TGTGCCAGTAGTATAGGTCCAAGCGGGAGGTTTCAAGAGACCCAGTACTTC. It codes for CASSIGPSGRFQETQYF.

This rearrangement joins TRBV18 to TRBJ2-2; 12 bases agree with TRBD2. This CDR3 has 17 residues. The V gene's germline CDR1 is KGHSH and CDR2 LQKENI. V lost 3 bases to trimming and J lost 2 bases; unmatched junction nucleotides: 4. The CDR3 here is CASSPTSGRRNTGELFF. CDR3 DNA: TGTGCCAGCTCACCGACTAGCGGGAGACGAAACACCGGGGAGCTGTTTTTT.

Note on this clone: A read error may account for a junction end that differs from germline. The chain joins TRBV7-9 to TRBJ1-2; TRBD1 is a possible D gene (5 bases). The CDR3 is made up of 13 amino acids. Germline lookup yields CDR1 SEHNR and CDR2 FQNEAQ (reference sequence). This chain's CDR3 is CSSSGRADYGYTF. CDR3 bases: TGTTCCAGCAGCGGCAGGGCAGACTATGGCTACACCTTC.

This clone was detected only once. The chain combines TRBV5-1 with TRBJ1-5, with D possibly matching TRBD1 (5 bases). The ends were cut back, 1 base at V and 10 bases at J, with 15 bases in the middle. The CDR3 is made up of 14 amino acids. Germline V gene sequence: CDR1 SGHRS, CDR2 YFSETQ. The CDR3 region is CASSLTSGEGPQHF. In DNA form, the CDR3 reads TGCGCCAGCAGCTTGACTTCGGGGGAGGGACCCCAGCATTTT. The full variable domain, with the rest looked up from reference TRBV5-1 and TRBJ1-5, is KAGVTQTPRYLIKTRGQQVTLSCSPISGHRSVSWYQQTPGQGLQFLFEYFSETQRNKGNFPGRFSGRQFSNSRSEMNVSTLELGDSALYLCASSLTSGEGPQHFGDGTRLSIL.

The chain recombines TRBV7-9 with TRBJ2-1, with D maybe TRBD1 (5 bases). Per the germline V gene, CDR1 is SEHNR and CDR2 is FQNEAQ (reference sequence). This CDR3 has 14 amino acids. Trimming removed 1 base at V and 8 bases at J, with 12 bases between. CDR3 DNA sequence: TGTGCCAGCAGCTTAGAGGGGTCTGACGATGAGCAGTTCTTC. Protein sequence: CASSLEGSDDEQFF.